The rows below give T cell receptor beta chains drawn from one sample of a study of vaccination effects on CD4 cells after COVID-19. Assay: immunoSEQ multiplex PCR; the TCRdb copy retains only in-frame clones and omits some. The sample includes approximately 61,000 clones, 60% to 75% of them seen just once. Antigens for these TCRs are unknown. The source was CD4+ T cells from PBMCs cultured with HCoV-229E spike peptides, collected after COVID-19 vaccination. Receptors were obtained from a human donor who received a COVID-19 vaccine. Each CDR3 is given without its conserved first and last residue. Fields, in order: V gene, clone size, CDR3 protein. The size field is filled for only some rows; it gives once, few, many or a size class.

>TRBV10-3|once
AISDSPGSRGVSGGSVEQF
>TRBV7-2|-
ASSLAGAGEKLF
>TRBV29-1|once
SGAQGALSVAF
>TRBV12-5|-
ASGLVLWGSQETQY
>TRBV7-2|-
ASSSGSEEKLF
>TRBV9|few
ASSPGGPPGGYT
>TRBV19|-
ASSIENSSGNTIY
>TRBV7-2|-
ASSLTGGFISPLH
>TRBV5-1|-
ASSFDISNYGYT
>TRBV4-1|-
ASSQDSLAGGPGETQY
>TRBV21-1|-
ASRTLGLGGGPSSYNEQF
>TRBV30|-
AWSRTVNTEAF
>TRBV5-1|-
ASSFTGTRNTEAF
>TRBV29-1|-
SARQINMNTEAF
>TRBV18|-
ASSPLGSSGNTIY
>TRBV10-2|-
ASSPRDWTSTDTQY
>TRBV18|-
ASSPPTGGNTGELF
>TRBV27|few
ASSLVAATDTQY
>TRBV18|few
ASSPGNLNTEAF
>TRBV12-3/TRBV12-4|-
ASSLGRNAEAF
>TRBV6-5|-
ASRPLGGGKDTQY
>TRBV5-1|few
ASSLAPRTGASPLH
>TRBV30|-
AWSHQAANRQYEQF
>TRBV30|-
AWSAGTSGNTIY
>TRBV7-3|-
ASSKTSGGAGANVLT
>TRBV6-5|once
ASSFRGHTEAF
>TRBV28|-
ASRQGGTDTQY
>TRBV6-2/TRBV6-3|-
ASSYDGNTEAF
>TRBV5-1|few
ASSLEGGLTTDTQY
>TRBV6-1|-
ASSETFNQPQH
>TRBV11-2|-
ASSLGRGRGASTDTQY
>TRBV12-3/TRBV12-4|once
ASSLGTNTIY
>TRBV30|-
AWRISGANVLT
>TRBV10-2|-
ASSESGRRNIQY
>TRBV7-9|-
ASSLAWQGGRETQY
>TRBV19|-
ASSMVGAQPQH
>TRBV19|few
ATARGPNSPLH
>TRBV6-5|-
ASSYTMGANYGYT
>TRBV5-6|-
ASSLAFRDATNEKLF
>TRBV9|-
ASSPTDRHNEKLF
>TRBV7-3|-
ASSLAGGGGSDTQY
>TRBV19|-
ASSIVAGGITDTQY
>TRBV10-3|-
AISDVGVSQPQH